One and the same sample provided the 7 T cell receptor beta chains below, sequenced in a study of T cell responses to AZD1222 COVID-19 vaccine. TCRdb's table, derived via immunoSEQ multiplex PCR, lists solely in-frame clones and lacks some. The sample consists of 130,000 or so clones, about 86% of them appearing once. The material sequenced was peripheral blood, taken 28 days after the second AZD1222 dose. These TCRs come from an adult who received the AZD1222 COVID-19 vaccine.

The rearrangement links TRBV5-5 to TRBJ2-2; D gene uncertain. The CDR3 runs 12 residues. In germline, CDR1 is SGHKS, CDR2 YYEKEE (reference sequence). The V gene lost 2 bases and the J gene lost 3 bases, with 2 bases spanning the gap. The CDR3 DNA follows: TGTGCCAGCAGCTTATACACCGGGGAGCTGTTTTTT. Translation: CASSLYTGELFF.

The CDR3 region is CASSTGPGEQYF. CDR3 nucleotide sequence: TGCGCCAGCAGCACGGGACCCGGCGAGCAGTACTTC. The chain is built from TRBV5-1 and TRBJ2-7, with D perhaps given as TRBD1 or TRBD2 (5 bases each). The V gene lost 4 bases and the J gene lost 6 bases, with 11 bases spanning the gap. This CDR3 region has 12 residues. Germline CDR1 SGHRS, CDR2 YFSETQ. Using reference TRBV5-1 and TRBJ2-7 for the parts outside the CDR3, the full variable domain is KAGVTQTPRYLIKTRGQQVTLSCSPISGHRSVSWYQQTPGQGLQFLFEYFSETQRNKGNFPGRFSGRQFSNSRSEMNVSTLELGDSALYLCASSTGPGEQYFGPGTRLTVT.

This clone is a singleton in its sample. CDR3 residues: CASSYQGAGGYTF. The CDR3 nucleotides are TGTGCCAGCAGTTATCAGGGGGCGGGTGGCTACACCTTC. This chain uses TRBV28 with TRBJ1-2, with 8 positions matching TRBD1. Trimming cost V 4 bases and J 7 bases; bases outside gene matches: 5. From germline, CDR1 is MDHEN and CDR2 SYDVKM. CDR3 length equals 13 residues.

This chain links TRBV5-6 with TRBJ1-6; D is unresolved. There are 17 residues in the CDR3. The germline gives CDR1 SGHDT, CDR2 YYEEEE. V was trimmed by 3 bases and J by 0 bases, leaving 13 bases between them. This CDR3 is CASSSLGPSSYNSPLHF. CDR3 bases: TGTGCCAGCAGCTCGCTTGGCCCGAGCTCCTATAATTCACCCCTCCACTTT. The full variable domain, in which reference TRBV5-6 and TRBJ1-6 provide the parts outside the CDR3, is DAGVTQSPTHLIKTRGQQVTLRCSPKSGHDTVSWYQQALGQGPQFIFQYYEEEERQRGNFPDRFSGHQFPNYSSELNVNALLLGDSALYLCASSSLGPSSYNSPLHFGNGTRLTVT.

This clone appeared a single time. This chain joins TRBV6-4 and TRBJ2-3; TRBD2 aligns across 11 bases. This CDR3 has 15 amino acids. Germline V lookup: CDR1 MRHNA, CDR2 SNTAGT. Losses at the gene ends were 6 bases for V and 2 bases for J; bases not matched to a gene: 4. The CDR3 sequence is CASRNSGGATDTQYF. The CDR3 nucleotides are TGTGCCAGCAGGAATAGCGGGGGGGCCACAGATACGCAGTATTTT.

The J gene is TRBJ1-1, the V gene TRBV9; 7 bases fit TRBD1. The CDR3 totals 15 residues. Germline CDR1 and CDR2: SGDLS and YYNGEE. J gave up 3 bases and V 4 bases, and 9 bases lay outside the gene matches. The DNA for the CDR3 is TGTGCCAGCAGCAAAACCGGGACAGCCGACACTGAAGCTTTCTTT. Protein sequence: CASSKTGTADTEAFF.

The chain combines TRBV2 with TRBJ1-2; 11 bases are a match to TRBD1. The V and J ends lost 5 bases and 7 bases, in that order; junction bases with no gene match: 6. CDR3 length equals 14 residues. CDR1 and CDR2 from the germline V gene are SNHLY and FYNNEI. The CDR3 loop reads CASSPDRGQRGYTF. CDR3 nucleotide sequence: TGTGCCAGCAGTCCGGACAGGGGGCAGCGTGGCTACACCTTC.